This T cell receptor (beta chain) was sequenced for a study of blood T cell repertoires in COVID-19. Only in-frame clones appear in the TCRdb table, and some are missing; sequencing was by immunoSEQ multiplex PCR. The sample carries 250,000 to 300,000 clones, around 90% recorded once. With 3 bases clipped from V and 1 base from J, the junction kept 2 bases outside the gene matches. CDR1 GTSNPN and CDR2 SVGIG come from the germline V gene (reference sequence). The CDR3 runs to 13 residues. The chain carries TRBV30 and TRBJ1-1; TRBD1 matches 7 bases. The sample taken for sequencing was peripheral blood. This sequence was found in a woman in her sixties or seventies with COVID-19, enrolled during active disease. The CDR3 bases are TGTGCCTGGAGGGACAGGCCGAACACTGAAGCTTTCTTT. This sequence encodes CAWRDRPNTEAFF.